This T cell receptor (beta chain) emerged from a study of cytomegalovirus exposure and HLA in healthy donors. This CDR3 is 13 amino acids long. Germline V gene lookup returns CDR1 SEHNR and CDR2 FQNEAQ (reference sequence). The V end lost 8 bases, the J end lost 3 bases, and 13 bases lay between the germline ends. Profiling relied on immunoSEQ multiplex PCR, and the TCRdb table lists in-frame clones only, not all of them. The profile shows under 75,000 clones, roughly 92% of them singletons. The chain recombines TRBV7-9 with TRBJ1-2; TRBD1 is a possible D gene (5 bases). Sequences were obtained from PBMCs. The receptor was derived from a man aged 18 to 29 in good health and CMV-seropositive. CDR3 DNA: TGTGCCAGCTCCTCGGGGGTTTACTATGGCTACACCTTC. Translating it yields CASSSGVYYGYTF.